This T cell receptor beta chain is drawn from a study of cytomegalovirus exposure and HLA in healthy donors. Trimming cost V 6 bases and J 5 bases, with 13 bases left between them. In germline, CDR1 is MNHEY, CDR2 SVGAGI. CDR3 length equals 13 residues. Sequencing used immunoSEQ multiplex PCR; TCRdb keeps in-frame clones, though not all of them. Of under 200,000 clones listed, approximately 96% are singletons. The donors were members of the validation cohort comprising approximately 110 subjects, separate from the roughly 690-subject first cohort. The sequenced sample consisted of PBMCs. This clonotype was obtained from a woman aged 18-29 years in good health and CMV-seronegative. The rearrangement links TRBV6-5 to TRBJ2-5; possibly TRBD1 for D (5 bases). CDR3 DNA: TGTGCCAGCAGCCCAGGGCCTAGGGAGACCCAGTACTTC. Its translation is CASSPGPRETQYF.